The 8 T cell receptor beta chains below come from one sample, sequenced in a study of CD8 T cells in ankylosing spondylitis. Each CDR3 protein is one row after TCRdb ran MiXCR on the 5' RACE reads. The repertoire has under 30,000 distinct CDR3 sequences, 10% to 15% of them found once; the top ten carry 30% to 35%. The sequenced material came from blood. These TCRs come from a male donor with ankylosing spondylitis or in good health (not recorded which).

This clonotype was found a few times. J is TRBJ2-1 and V is TRBV28; TRBD1 matches at 10 bases. This CDR3 has 17 amino acids. The germline CDR1 and CDR2 sequences are MDHEN and SYDVKM. Trimming at V came to 5 bases and at J to 8 bases, leaving 15 bases not matched to a gene. CDR3 amino acids: CASSANRIGTGEYEQFF. The CDR3 nucleotides are TGTGCCAGCAGTGCTAACCGAATAGGGACAGGGGAATATGAGCAGTTCTTC.

Ten or more counts support this clonotype. The CDR3 nucleotides are TGCGCCAGCAGCCCAGGACAGGGGAAGGACATTCAGTACTTC. Translating it yields CASSPGQGKDIQYF. The chain links TRBV5-1 to TRBJ2-4, with 9 positions matching TRBD1. The J segment lost 8 bases and the V segment lost 4 bases, leaving 7 bases of the junction unmatched. The CDR3 contains 14 residues. CDR1 is SGHRS and CDR2 is YFSETQ in the germline V gene.

This clonotype came up many times. This chain uses TRBV29-1 with TRBJ2-1; D possibly uses TRBD1 or TRBD2 (6 bases each). The CDR3 covers 14 residues. The germline V gene has CDR1 SQVTM and CDR2 ANQGSEA. V lost 1 base to trimming and J lost 6 bases, with 13 bases between them. The CDR3 sequence is CSVEGRGSRNEQFF. In DNA form, the CDR3 reads TGCAGCGTTGAAGGGAGGGGGAGTCGCAATGAGCAGTTCTTC.

The genes are TRBV5-1 and TRBJ2-2, with 8 positions matching TRBD2. Germline CDR1 reads SGHRS; CDR2 reads YFSETQ. V shed 7 bases, J shed 3 bases, and the junction held 8 bases outside the gene matches. CDR3 length: 15 residues. The CDR3 protein is CASQALAAYTGELFF. CDR3 bases: TGCGCCAGCCAGGCACTAGCGGCTTACACCGGGGAGCTGTTTTTT.

The V call is TRBV7-9, the J call TRBJ2-6; D remains unclear. From germline, CDR1 is SEHNR and CDR2 FQNEAQ (reference sequence). The CDR3 sequence is 15 residues long. The ends were cut back, 7 bases at V and 1 base at J, with 11 bases in the middle. CDR3 in amino acids: CASTAGQSGANVLTF. CDR3 DNA: TGTGCCAGCACCGCCGGGCAATCTGGGGCCAACGTCCTGACTTTC.

This clonotype came up a few times. The chain employs TRBV12-3 or TRBV12-4 and TRBJ2-6; D may be TRBD1 (6 bases). This CDR3 comprises 15 residues. Trimming took 5 bases from V and 4 from J, leaving 12 bases between them. Here the CDR3 reads CASSPWTDGANVLTF. The CDR3 nucleotides are TGTGCCAGCAGTCCCTGGACAGACGGGGCCAACGTCCTGACTTTC.

This clonotype came up many times. The V gene is TRBV20-1, the J gene TRBJ2-2, with 10 nucleotides matching TRBD1. V shed 5 bases and J 4 bases; nucleotides not matched to a gene: 4. The germline V gene has CDR1 DFQATT and CDR2 SNEGSKA (reference sequence). CDR3 length equals 14 residues. CDR3 sequence reads: CSADRGRGTGELFF. In DNA form, the CDR3 reads TGCAGTGCTGACAGGGGGCGCGGCACCGGGGAGCTGTTTTTT.

This clonotype showed up many times. The chain carries TRBV6-4 and TRBJ2-2; 8 bases match TRBD2. V dropped 5 bases and J dropped 6; count of bases not matched to a gene: 8. This CDR3 is built from 15 residues. CDR1 MRHNA and CDR2 SNTAGT come from the germline V gene. This CDR3 is CASSPRGGEPGELFF. The DNA for the CDR3 is TGTGCCAGCAGTCCACGGGGGGGAGAACCCGGGGAGCTGTTTTTT.